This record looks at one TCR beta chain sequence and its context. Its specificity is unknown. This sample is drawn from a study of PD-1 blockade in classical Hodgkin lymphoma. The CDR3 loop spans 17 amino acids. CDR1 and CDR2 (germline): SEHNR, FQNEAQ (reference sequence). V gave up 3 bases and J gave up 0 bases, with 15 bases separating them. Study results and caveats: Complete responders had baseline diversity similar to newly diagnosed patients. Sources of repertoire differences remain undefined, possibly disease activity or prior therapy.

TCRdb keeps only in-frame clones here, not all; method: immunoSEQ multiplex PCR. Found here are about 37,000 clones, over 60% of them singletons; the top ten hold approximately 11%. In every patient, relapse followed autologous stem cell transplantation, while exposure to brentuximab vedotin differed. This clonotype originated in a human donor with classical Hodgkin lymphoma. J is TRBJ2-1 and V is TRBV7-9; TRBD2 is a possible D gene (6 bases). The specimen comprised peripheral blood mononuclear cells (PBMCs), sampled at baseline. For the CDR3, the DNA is TGTGCCAGCAGCTTGGTCCGGGACTTCCCCTCCTACAATGAGCAGTTCTTC. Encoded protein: CASSLVRDFPSYNEQFF.